This T cell receptor (beta chain) emerged from a study of T-cell memory formation after mild COVID-19. Study details: Clusters of TCRs were largely donor specific. Study outcomes and limitations: CM and EM subsets held most contracting CD4+ clones; EMRA held CD8+ ones. Certain responding clones were present in pre-infection memory, suggesting participation of cross-reactive memory. In second-wave clones peaking day 37, SARS-CoV-2 specificity remained unconfirmed.

The table lists this clonotype with a few counts. The antigen is not known. The V and J ends lost 2 bases and 9 bases respectively, with 8 bases between them. In germline, CDR1 is SEHNR, CDR2 FQNEAQ (reference sequence). This CDR3 contains 12 residues. In TCRdb, the 5' RACE reads were re-called with MiXCR into one record per CDR3 protein. The repertoire includes approximately 150,000 distinct CDR3 sequences, approximately 14% of them detected once, and around an eighth sits in the top ten. Sequenced: PBMCs or a T cell subset sorted from them (not recorded which). The receptor was isolated from an adult woman who had mild COVID-19 (a few samples of this study predate the infection). Cell type and time point are not known. The chain has TRBV7-9 and TRBJ2-1; no definite D call. The CDR3 DNA sequence: TGTGCCAGCAGCTTAATGACACTTGAGCAGTTCTTC. Protein product: CASSLMTLEQFF.